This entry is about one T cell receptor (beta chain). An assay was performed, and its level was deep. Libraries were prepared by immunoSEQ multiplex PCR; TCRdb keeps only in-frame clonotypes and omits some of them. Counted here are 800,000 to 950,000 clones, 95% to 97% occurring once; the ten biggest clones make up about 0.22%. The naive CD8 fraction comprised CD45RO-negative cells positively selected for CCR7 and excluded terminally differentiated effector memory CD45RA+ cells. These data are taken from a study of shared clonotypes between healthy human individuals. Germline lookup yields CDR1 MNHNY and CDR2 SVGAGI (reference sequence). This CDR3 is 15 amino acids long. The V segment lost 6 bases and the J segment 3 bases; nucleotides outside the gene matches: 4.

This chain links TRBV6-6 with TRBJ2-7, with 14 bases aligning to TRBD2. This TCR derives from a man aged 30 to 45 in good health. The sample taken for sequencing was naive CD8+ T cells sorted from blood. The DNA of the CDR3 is TGTGCCAGCAGCCCCGGGACTAGCGGGAGCTACGAGCAGTACTTC. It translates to CASSPGTSGSYEQYF.